The clone carrying this T cell receptor (beta chain) showed up just a few times. The CDR3 runs to 16 residues. Per the germline V gene, CDR1 is LGHNA and CDR2 is YNFKEQ. Trimming removed 1 base at V and 2 bases at J, with 15 bases between. The entry originates in a study of blood T cell repertoires in COVID-19. Study overall: The United States, Italy and Spain supplied acute and convalescent COVID-19 samples. The cDNA or gDNA used as material had been derived from T cells, B-cell-depleted T cells, or PBMCs.

The authors' processing: Amplified reference gene primers provided the basis for estimating nucleated cell counts. Measured with immunoSEQ multiplex PCR; TCRdb has only the in-frame clones, and not every one. V and J calls and clone size are given by that table; D and trimming were obtained from the DNA. The sample has approximately 29,000 clones; 85% to 90% are singletons. Sequenced sample: peripheral blood. The V gene is TRBV4-2, the J gene TRBJ2-7, with D uncertain. The origin of this receptor is a human donor with active COVID-19. The donor label of this sample is uncertain. The CDR3 region has the DNA TGTGCCAGCAGCCAAGGTTTAGAAAACCCGGCCTACGAGCAGTACTTC. This encodes CASSQGLENPAYEQYF.